One sample yielded the 15 T cell receptor beta chains listed below, sequenced in a study of shared T cell receptors in the human thymus. The repertoire was sequenced with immunoSEQ multiplex PCR; TCRdb's copy has only in-frame clones and lacks some. This table has 700,000 to 750,000 clones, around 85% appearing once. These data were also reused for a study on human thymus T cells.

The sequenced material came from thymocytes. Source of these receptors: a girl less than two years old with a congenital heart defect.

The chain recombines TRBV5-6 with TRBJ1-3; a weak D match, TRBD1 (6 bases). There are 16 residues in the CDR3. The V and J ends lost 4 bases and 3 bases respectively, with 17 bases between them. CDR1 is SGHDT, CDR2 YYEEEE, per germline. The CDR3 DNA reads TGTGCCAGCAGCCTAAAAGACAGGAGTAATGGAAACACCATATATTTT. Protein product: CASSLKDRSNGNTIYF.

The chain links TRBV28 to TRBJ2-5; tentatively, D is TRBD2 (6 bases). The germline V gene encodes CDR1 MDHEN and CDR2 SYDVKM. The CDR3 is 12 residues long. V lost 11 bases to trimming and J lost 2 bases, with 12 bases between them. This CDR3 is CAVLGGQETQYF. The CDR3 region has the DNA TGTGCCGTTCTAGGAGGGCAAGAGACCCAGTACTTC.

The chain carries TRBV15 and TRBJ1-2; 9 bases match TRBD1. Germline V gene sequence: CDR1 LNHNV, CDR2 YYDKDF (reference sequence). The CDR3 length is 15 residues. V lost 6 bases, J lost 5 bases, and 10 bases stayed unmatched. The CDR3 DNA reads as TGTGCCACCAGGACCGGGACAGGGCTGCAATATGGCTACACCTTC. Residues: CATRTGTGLQYGYTF.

This chain connects TRBV6-6 to TRBJ1-5, with TRBD1 as a possible D gene (6 bases). Germline values: CDR1 MNHNY, CDR2 SVGAGI (reference sequence). V was pared by 10 bases and J by 3 bases, with 16 bases between. The CDR3 loop spans 14 amino acids. The DNA of the CDR3 is TGTGCCACCACCCCAGGGGATAACAATCAGCCCCAGCATTTT. Its translation is CATTPGDNNQPQHF.

V and J are TRBV4-1 and TRBJ2-7, with a tentative D call TRBD1 (6 bases). Per the germline V gene, CDR1 is MGHRA and CDR2 is YSYEKL. The CDR3 runs 18 residues. The V end lost 1 base, the J end lost 0 bases, and 19 bases lay between the germline ends. This CDR3 reads CASSQAHPRQALSYEQYF. The CDR3 DNA reads TGCGCCAGCAGCCAAGCCCACCCTCGACAGGCGCTCTCCTACGAGCAGTACTTC.

This chain uses TRBV6-1 with TRBJ2-1, with 7 nucleotides matching TRBD2. This CDR3 contains 15 residues. V was clipped by 0 bases and J by 2 bases; unmatched bases: 1. Germline CDR1 and CDR2: MNHNS and SASEGT. CDR3 DNA: TGTGCCAGCAGTGAAGCGGGGGGGACCTACAATGAGCAGTTCTTC. It yields the protein CASSEAGGTYNEQFF.

Of note for this clone: Other DNA sequences within the sample encode an identical CDR3. The gene calls are TRBV11-1 and TRBJ1-2; D is ambiguous. The germline V gene encodes CDR1 SGHAT and CDR2 FQDESV (reference sequence). This CDR3 comprises 11 residues. Trimming took 4 bases from V and 8 from J, leaving 8 bases between them. The CDR3 loop is CASSSYEGYTF. In DNA, the CDR3 is TGTGCCAGCAGCTCGTACGAGGGCTACACCTTC.

The rearrangement joins TRBV14 to TRBJ1-1; D perhaps matches TRBD1 (5 bases). The CDR3 has 16 residues. Germline assignment: CDR1 SGHDN and CDR2 FVKESK. V was shortened by 0 bases and J by 1 base, with 12 bases between the two germline ends. The CDR3 DNA follows: TGTGCCAGCAGCCAAGAATGGTCCAGGGAGAACACTGAAGCTTTCTTT. Its protein product is CASSQEWSRENTEAFF.

This clone appeared a single time. The rearrangement uses TRBV2 and TRBJ1-1; 12 bases agree with TRBD1. The trim removed 6 bases at V and 0 bases at J, leaving 8 bases unmatched. Germline V lookup: CDR1 SNHLY, CDR2 FYNNEI. The length of the CDR3 is 17 residues. The DNA of the CDR3 is TGTGCCAGCAGACACCGGGACAGGGGGCGCCTGAACACTGAAGCTTTCTTT. It specifies CASRHRDRGRLNTEAFF.

The chain joins TRBV2 to TRBJ1-1, with a tentative D call TRBD1 (6 bases). The germline V gene has CDR1 SNHLY and CDR2 FYNNEI. V was pared by 6 bases and J by 2 bases, with 28 bases between. The CDR3 has 19 amino acids. CDR3 in amino acids: CASRLPEGDALIPNTEAFF. CDR3 in DNA: TGTGCCAGCAGGCTACCTGAGGGGGATGCGCTAATTCCTAACACTGAAGCTTTCTTT.

This clone was picked up a small number of times. Other DNA sequences in this sample translate to the same CDR3. The chain employs TRBV9 and TRBJ1-1; D not resolved. The CDR3 totals 13 residues. The V gene lost 0 bases and the J gene lost 1 base, with 4 bases spanning the gap. The germline V gene encodes CDR1 SGDLS and CDR2 YYNGEE. The CDR3 loop reads CASSVGANTEAFF. CDR3 nucleotides: TGTGCCAGCAGCGTAGGGGCGAACACTGAAGCTTTCTTT.

The chain uses TRBV18 and TRBJ2-7; tentative D call: TRBD1 (6 bases). The V gene's germline CDR1 is KGHSH and CDR2 LQKENI. The length of the CDR3 is 13 residues. V shed 2 bases and J shed 3 bases, with 8 bases lying between them. The CDR3: CASSPTGNYEQYF. The CDR3 DNA is TGTGCCAGCTCACCAACAGGGAACTACGAGCAGTACTTC.

This chain connects TRBV6-5 to TRBJ1-2; the match to TRBD1 covers 7 bases. The germline CDR1 and CDR2 sequences are MNHEY and SVGAGI. V was clipped by 0 bases and J by 2 bases; unmatched bases: 3. CDR3 length: 15 residues. CDR3 DNA: TGTGCCAGCAGTTACTCGAAGGACAGGAACTATGGCTACACCTTC. Protein product: CASSYSKDRNYGYTF.

The rearrangement uses TRBV19 and TRBJ2-2; a weak D match, TRBD2 (6 bases). V was clipped by 6 bases and J by 3 bases, with 23 bases between them. Germline V gives CDR1 LNHDA, CDR2 SQIVND (reference sequence). The CDR3 loop spans 18 amino acids. The CDR3, as DNA: TGTGCCAGTAGCGTACTTACCCTGAGGAGGGGTCACACCGGGGAGCTGTTTTTT. Encoded protein: CASSVLTLRRGHTGELFF.

The CDR3 bases are TGTGCCAGCAGCGTAGTTGGACTCAGCACAGATACGCAGTATTTT. This codes for CASSVVGLSTDTQYF. This chain connects TRBV9 to TRBJ2-3; a possible D gene is TRBD2 (5 bases). CDR1 is SGDLS, CDR2 YYNGEE, per germline. V was pared by 0 bases and J by 0 bases, with 8 bases between. The CDR3 spans 15 residues.